The 8 T cell receptor beta chains listed next were all sequenced from one sample in a study of cytomegalovirus exposure and HLA in healthy donors. The PCR employed 60 Vbeta primers together with 13 Jbeta primers. Generated by immunoSEQ multiplex PCR, the TCRdb table keeps only in-frame clones and is missing some. Of 65,000 to 80,000 clones detected, 74% appear once; the ten largest clones hold roughly 9%. The sequenced material came from PBMCs. The receptors originated from a man in his forties in good health and CMV-seropositive.

This chain connects TRBV28 to TRBJ1-1, with TRBD1 matching over 8 bases. V was pared by 2 bases and J by 4 bases, with 12 bases of the junction left unmatched. This CDR3 is built from 17 residues. The germline gives CDR1 MDHEN, CDR2 SYDVKM. The CDR3 nucleotides are TGTGCCAGCAGTTTAAACCCGGGACAGGTTAGGAGCACTGAAGCTTTCTTT. This sequence encodes CASSLNPGQVRSTEAFF.

V is TRBV5-6 and J is TRBJ2-2, with 11 bases matching TRBD1. Germline values: CDR1 SGHDT, CDR2 YYEEEE. The J segment lost 7 bases and the V segment lost 3 bases, leaving 5 bases of the junction unmatched. This CDR3 has 15 residues. CDR3 residues: CASSSPGQGVGELFF. The CDR3 nucleotides are TGTGCCAGCAGCTCACCGGGACAGGGGGTCGGGGAGCTGTTTTTT.

The J gene is TRBJ2-3, the V gene TRBV4-2, with 8 bases identical to TRBD2. V lost 2 bases to trimming and J lost 4 bases; unmatched junction nucleotides: 5. The CDR3 loop spans 15 amino acids. Germline V gene sequence: CDR1 LGHNA, CDR2 YNFKEQ. The CDR3 here is CASSQSAGGPDTQYF. CDR3 in DNA: TGTGCCAGCAGCCAAAGTGCGGGGGGCCCAGATACGCAGTATTTT.

The chain recombines TRBV28 with TRBJ2-1; maybe TRBD2 (6 bases). Germline V lookup: CDR1 MDHEN, CDR2 SYDVKM. CDR3 length: 15 residues. Between the trimmed V and J ends, which lost 3 bases and 5 bases, there was a span of 14 bases. CDR3 residues: CASSFTRLGDNEQFF. The CDR3 coding sequence is TGTGCCAGCAGTTTTACACGACTAGGGGACAATGAGCAGTTCTTC.

The V gene is TRBV15, the J gene TRBJ2-7; TRBD1 matches at 9 bases. The V segment lost 3 bases and the J segment 4 bases; nucleotides outside the gene matches: 4. This CDR3 contains 14 residues. Germline V gene sequence: CDR1 LNHNV, CDR2 YYDKDF (reference sequence). CDR3 loop: CATSSRTGVYEQYF. The CDR3 DNA sequence: TGTGCCACCAGCAGCCGGACAGGGGTTTACGAGCAGTACTTC.

The chain carries TRBV6-5 and TRBJ2-6; D remains ambiguous. The CDR3 covers 14 residues. The germline V gene has CDR1 MNHEY and CDR2 SVGAGI. Trimming stripped 6 bases from V and 0 bases from J, with 6 bases between. The CDR3 region has the DNA TGTGCCAGCAGGCGGAACTCTGGGGCCAACGTCCTGACTTTC. Its protein product is CASRRNSGANVLTF.

This clone was counted a few times. CDR3 residues: CATSSQTSLLYNEQFF. DNA of the CDR3: TGTGCCACCAGCAGCCAGACTAGCCTCCTCTACAATGAGCAGTTCTTC. The chain recombines TRBV15 with TRBJ2-1; 7 bases agree with TRBD2. The CDR3 is made up of 16 amino acids. CDR1 and CDR2 (germline): LNHNV, YYDKDF (reference sequence). Trimming cost V 3 bases and J 3 bases; bases outside gene matches: 8.

In its sample, this clone was seen once. The CDR3 DNA sequence: TGTGCCAGCAGCGCGCAGGAACTTGGGGAGCAGTTCTTC. Its protein is CASSAQELGEQFF. This chain joins TRBV14 and TRBJ2-1; D gene ambiguous. The V gene's germline CDR1 is SGHDN and CDR2 FVKESK. Deletions cut 5 bases from V and 10 bases from J, with 15 bases between. This CDR3 region has 13 residues.